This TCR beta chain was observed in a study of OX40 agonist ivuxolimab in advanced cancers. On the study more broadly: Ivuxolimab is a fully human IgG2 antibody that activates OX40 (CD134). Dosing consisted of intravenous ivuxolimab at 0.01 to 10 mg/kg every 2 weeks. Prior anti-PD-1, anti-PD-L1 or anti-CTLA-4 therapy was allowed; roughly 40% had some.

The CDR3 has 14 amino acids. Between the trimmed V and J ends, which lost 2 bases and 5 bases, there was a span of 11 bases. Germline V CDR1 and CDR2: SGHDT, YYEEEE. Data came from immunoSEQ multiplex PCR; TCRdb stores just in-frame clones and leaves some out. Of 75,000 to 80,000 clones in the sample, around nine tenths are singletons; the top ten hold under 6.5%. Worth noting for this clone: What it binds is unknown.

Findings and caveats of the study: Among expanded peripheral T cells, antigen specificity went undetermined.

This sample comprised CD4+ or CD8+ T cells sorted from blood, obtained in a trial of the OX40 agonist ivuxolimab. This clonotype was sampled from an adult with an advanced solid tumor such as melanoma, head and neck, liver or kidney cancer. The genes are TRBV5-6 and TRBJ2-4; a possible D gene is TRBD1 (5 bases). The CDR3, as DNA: TGTGCCAGCAGCTTTAAGGGGCAGGAAAACATTCAGTACTTC. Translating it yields CASSFKGQENIQYF.